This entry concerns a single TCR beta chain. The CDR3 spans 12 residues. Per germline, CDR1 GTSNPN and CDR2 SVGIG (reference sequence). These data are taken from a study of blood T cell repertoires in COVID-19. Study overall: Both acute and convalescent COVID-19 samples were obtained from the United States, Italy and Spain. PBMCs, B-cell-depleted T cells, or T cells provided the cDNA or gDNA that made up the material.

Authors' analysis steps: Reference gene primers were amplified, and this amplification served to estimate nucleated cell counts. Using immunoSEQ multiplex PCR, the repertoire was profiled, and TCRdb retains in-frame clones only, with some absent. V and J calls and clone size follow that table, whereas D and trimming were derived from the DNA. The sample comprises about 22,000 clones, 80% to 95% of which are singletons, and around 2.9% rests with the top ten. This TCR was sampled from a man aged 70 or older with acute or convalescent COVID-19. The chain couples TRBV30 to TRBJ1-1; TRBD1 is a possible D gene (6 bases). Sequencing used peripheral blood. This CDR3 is CVGLRGNTEAFF. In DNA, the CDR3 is TGTGTCGGGCTCAGGGGGAACACTGAAGCTTTCTTT.